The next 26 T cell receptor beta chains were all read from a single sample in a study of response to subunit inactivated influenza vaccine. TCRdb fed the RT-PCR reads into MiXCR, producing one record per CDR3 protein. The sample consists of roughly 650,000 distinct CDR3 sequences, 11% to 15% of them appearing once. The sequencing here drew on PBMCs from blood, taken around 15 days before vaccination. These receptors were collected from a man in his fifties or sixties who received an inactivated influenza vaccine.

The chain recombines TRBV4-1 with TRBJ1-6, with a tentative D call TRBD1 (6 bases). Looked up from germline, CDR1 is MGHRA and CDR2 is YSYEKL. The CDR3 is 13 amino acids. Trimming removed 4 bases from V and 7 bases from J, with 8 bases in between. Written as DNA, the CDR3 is TGCGCCAGCAGCCCAGGACAGAATTCACCCCTCCACTTT. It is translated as CASSPGQNSPLHF.

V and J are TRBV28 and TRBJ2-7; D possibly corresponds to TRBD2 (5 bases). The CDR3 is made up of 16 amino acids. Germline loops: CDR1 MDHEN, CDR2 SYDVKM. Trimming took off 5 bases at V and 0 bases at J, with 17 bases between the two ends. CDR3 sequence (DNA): TGTGCCAGCAGTACCCCCAGCGGTTTTAGCTCCTACGAGCAGTACTTC. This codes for CASSTPSGFSSYEQYF. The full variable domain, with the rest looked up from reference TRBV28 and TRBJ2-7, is DVKVTQSSRYLVKRTGEKVFLECVQDMDHENMFWYRQDPGLGLRLIYFSYDVKMKEKGDIPEGYSVSREKKERFSLILESASTNQTSMYLCASSTPSGFSSYEQYFGPGTRLTVT.

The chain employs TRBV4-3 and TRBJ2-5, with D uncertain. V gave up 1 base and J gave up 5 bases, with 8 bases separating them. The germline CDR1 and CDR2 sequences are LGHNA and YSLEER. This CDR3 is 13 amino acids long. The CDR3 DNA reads TGCGCCAGCAGCCAAGCTGTAAGGGAGACCCAGTACTTC. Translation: CASSQAVRETQYF.

The CDR3 sequence is CASSQELAGGPNEQFF. DNA of the CDR3: TGCGCCAGCAGCCAAGAACTAGCGGGAGGGCCCAATGAGCAGTTCTTC. The chain has TRBV4-3 and TRBJ2-1; 13 bases fit TRBD2. From germline, CDR1 is LGHNA and CDR2 YSLEER. J gave up 6 bases and V 0 bases, and 2 bases lay outside the gene matches. CDR3 length: 16 amino acids.

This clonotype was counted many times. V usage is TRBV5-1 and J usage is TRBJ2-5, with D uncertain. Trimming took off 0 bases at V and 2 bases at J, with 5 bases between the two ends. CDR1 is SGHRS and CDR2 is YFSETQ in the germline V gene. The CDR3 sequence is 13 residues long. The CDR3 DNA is TGCGCCAGCAGCTTGGGGCGGCAAGAGACCCAGTACTTC. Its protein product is CASSLGRQETQYF.

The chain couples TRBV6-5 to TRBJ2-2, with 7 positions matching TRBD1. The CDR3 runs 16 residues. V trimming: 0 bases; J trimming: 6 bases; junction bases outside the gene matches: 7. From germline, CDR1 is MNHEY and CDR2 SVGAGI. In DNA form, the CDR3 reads TGTGCCAGCAGTTACTCGAGACAGGGCCGGCCCGGGGAGCTGTTTTTT. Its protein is CASSYSRQGRPGELFF.

The CDR3 protein is CSARARMVNTEAFF. The CDR3 nucleotides are TGCAGTGCTAGAGCCAGGATGGTGAACACTGAAGCTTTCTTT. The rearrangement joins TRBV20-1 to TRBJ1-1; no firm D call. Trimming cost V 1 base and J 0 bases, with 9 bases left between them. The CDR3 spans 14 residues. Germline values: CDR1 DFQATT, CDR2 SNEGSKA (reference sequence).

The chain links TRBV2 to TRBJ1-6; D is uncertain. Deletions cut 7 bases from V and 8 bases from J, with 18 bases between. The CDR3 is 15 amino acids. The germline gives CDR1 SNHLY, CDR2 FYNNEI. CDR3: CASTEDGRVDSPLHF. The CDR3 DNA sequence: TGTGCCAGCACTGAGGACGGACGCGTGGATTCACCCCTCCACTTT.

This CDR3 reads CASSLGQPTSPLHF. CDR3 nucleotide sequence: TGTGCCAGCAGCTTAGGTCAGCCAACTTCACCCCTCCACTTT. V gene TRBV5-5 combines with J gene TRBJ1-6; no clear D. Germline V CDR1 and CDR2: SGHKS, YYEKEE (reference sequence). V lost 2 bases to trimming and J lost 9 bases, with 12 bases between them. The CDR3 has 14 amino acids.

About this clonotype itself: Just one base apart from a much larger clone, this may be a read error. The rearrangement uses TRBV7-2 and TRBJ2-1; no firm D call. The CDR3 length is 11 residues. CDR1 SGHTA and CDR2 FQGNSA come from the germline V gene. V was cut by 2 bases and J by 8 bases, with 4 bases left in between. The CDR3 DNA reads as TGTGCCAGCAGCTTAAGCCATGAGCAGTTCTTC. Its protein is CASSLSHEQFF.

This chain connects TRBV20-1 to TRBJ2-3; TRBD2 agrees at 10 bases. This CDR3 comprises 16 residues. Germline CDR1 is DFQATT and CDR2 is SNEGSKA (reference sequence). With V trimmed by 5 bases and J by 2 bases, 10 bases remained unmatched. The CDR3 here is CSAEPSGGRSTDTQYF. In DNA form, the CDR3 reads TGCAGTGCTGAGCCTAGCGGGGGACGGTCCACAGATACGCAGTATTTT.

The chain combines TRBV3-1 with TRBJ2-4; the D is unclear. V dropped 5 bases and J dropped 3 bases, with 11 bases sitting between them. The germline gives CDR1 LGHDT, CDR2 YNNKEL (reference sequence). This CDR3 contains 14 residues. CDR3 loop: CASSKNAIKNIQYF. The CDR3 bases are TGTGCCAGCAGCAAAAACGCCATCAAAAACATTCAGTACTTC.

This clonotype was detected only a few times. CDR3 in amino acids: CASSVGGGSEAFF. In nucleotides, the CDR3 is TGTGCCAGCAGTGTTGGAGGGGGGAGTGAAGCTTTCTTT. The gene calls are TRBV25-1 and TRBJ1-1; D is possibly TRBD1 (6 bases). The CDR3 is 13 residues long. The V gene's germline CDR1 is MGHDK and CDR2 SYGVNS. V shed 4 bases and J shed 7 bases, with 13 bases lying between them.

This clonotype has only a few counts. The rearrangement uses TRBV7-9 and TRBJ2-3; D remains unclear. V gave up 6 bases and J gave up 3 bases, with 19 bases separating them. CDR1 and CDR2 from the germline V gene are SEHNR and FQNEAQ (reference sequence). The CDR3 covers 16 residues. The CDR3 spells CASRESSTRLTDTQYF. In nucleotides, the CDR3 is TGTGCCAGCAGGGAAAGCTCAACACGACTGACAGATACGCAGTATTTT.

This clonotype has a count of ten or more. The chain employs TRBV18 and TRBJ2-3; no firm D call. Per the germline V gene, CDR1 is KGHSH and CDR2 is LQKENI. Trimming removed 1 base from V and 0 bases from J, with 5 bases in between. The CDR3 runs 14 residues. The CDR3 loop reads CASSPQRSTDTQYF. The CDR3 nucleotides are TGTGCCAGCTCACCACAGCGCAGCACAGATACGCAGTATTTT.

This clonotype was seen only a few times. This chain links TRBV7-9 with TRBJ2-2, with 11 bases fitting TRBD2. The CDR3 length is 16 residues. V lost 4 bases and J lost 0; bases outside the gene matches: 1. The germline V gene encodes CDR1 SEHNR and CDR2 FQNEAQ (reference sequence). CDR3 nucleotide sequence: TGTGCCAGCAGCTCACTAGCGGGAGCGAACACCGGGGAGCTGTTTTTT. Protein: CASSSLAGANTGELFF.

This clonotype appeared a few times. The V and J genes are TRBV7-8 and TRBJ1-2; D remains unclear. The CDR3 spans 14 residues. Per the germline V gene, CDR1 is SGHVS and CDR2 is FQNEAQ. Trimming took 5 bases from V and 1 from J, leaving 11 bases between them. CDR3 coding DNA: TGTGCCAGCAGCCCCGGGTCCGGTAACTATGGCTACACCTTC. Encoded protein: CASSPGSGNYGYTF.

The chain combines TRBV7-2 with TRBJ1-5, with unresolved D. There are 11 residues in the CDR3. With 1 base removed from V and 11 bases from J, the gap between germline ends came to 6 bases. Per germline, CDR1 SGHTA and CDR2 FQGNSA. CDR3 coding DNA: TGTGCCAGCAGCTTAGTTGGAGCCCAGCATTTT. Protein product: CASSLVGAQHF.

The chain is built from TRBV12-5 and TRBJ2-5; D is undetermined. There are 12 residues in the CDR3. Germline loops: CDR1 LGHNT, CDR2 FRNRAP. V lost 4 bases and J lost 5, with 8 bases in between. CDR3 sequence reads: CASGSHGETQYF. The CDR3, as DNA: TGTGCTAGTGGTTCCCACGGGGAGACCCAGTACTTC.

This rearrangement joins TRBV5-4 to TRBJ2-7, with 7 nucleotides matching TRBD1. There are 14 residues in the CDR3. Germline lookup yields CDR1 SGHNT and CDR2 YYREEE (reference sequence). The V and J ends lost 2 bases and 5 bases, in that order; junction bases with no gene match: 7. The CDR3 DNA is TGTGCCAGCAGCTTAAGGGGGCTTGTCGACGAGCAGTACTTC. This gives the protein CASSLRGLVDEQYF.

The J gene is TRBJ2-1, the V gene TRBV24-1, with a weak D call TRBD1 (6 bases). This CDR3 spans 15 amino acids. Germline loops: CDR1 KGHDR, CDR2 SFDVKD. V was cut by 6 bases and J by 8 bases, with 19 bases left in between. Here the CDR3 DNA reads TGTGCCACCAGTCCCGGCAGGGGTCCTTTAGATGAGCAGTTCTTC. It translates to CATSPGRGPLDEQFF.

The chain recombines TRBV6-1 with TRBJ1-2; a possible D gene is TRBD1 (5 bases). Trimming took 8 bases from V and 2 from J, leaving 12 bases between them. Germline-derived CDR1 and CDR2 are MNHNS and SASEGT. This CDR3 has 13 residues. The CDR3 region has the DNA TGTGCCAGCTCTAGTCAGGGAAACTATGGCTACACCTTC. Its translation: CASSSQGNYGYTF.

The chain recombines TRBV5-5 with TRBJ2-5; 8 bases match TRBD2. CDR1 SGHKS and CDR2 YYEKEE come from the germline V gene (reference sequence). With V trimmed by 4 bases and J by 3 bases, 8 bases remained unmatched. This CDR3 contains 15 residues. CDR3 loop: CASSPPGTSKETQYF. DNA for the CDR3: TGTGCCAGCAGCCCACCAGGGACTAGTAAAGAGACCCAGTACTTC.

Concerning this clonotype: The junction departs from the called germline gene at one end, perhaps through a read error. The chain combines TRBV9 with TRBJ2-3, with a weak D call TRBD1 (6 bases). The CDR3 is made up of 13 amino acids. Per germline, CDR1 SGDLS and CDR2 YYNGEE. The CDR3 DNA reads TGTGCCAGCAGCGTAGCAGGGGCAGATACGCGGTATTTT. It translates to CASSVAGADTRYF.

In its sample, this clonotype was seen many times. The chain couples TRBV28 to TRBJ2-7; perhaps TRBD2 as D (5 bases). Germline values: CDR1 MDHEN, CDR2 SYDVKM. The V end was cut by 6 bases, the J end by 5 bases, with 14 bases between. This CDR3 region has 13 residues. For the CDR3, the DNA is TGTGCCAGCAGGCGACTTCCCGGGAACGAGCAGTACTTC. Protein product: CASRRLPGNEQYF.

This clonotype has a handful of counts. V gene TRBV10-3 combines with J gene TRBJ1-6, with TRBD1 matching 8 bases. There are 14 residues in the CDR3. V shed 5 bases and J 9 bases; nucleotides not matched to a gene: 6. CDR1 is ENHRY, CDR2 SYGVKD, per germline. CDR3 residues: CAISTGQGGSPLHF. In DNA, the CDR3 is TGTGCCATCAGTACTGGACAGGGTGGTTCACCCCTCCACTTT.